The 27 T cell receptor beta chains presented below share a single source sample, sequenced in a study of blood T cell repertoires in COVID-19. The method was immunoSEQ multiplex PCR; TCRdb's version includes in-frame clones alone and lacks a portion of them. The table includes tens of thousands of clones, 65% to 80% detected once. What was sequenced was peripheral blood. These TCRs come from a human donor in a cohort sampled during active COVID-19.

The V and J genes are TRBV6-2 or TRBV6-3 and TRBJ2-3; D is possibly TRBD1 (7 bases). Between the trimmed V and J ends, which lost 2 bases and 9 bases, there was a span of 15 bases. This CDR3 has 14 amino acids. Germline CDR1 is MNHEY and CDR2 is SVGEGT. The CDR3 nucleotides read TGTGCCAGCAGTTACGGAGGGGGCGAGGGGACGCAGTATTTT. Translated, it gives CASSYGGGEGTQYF.

The chain employs TRBV5-8 and TRBJ2-1; 11 nucleotides agree with TRBD2. The CDR3 contains 19 residues. After removal of 0 bases from V and 8 bases from J, the junction contained 16 bases not matched to a gene. The germline CDR1 and CDR2 sequences are SGHTS and YDEGEE. The CDR3 region has the DNA TGTGCCAGCAGCTTGGTAGCGGGAGGGGGATTTCGGTTAGGTCATGAGCAGTTCTTC. Protein product: CASSLVAGGGFRLGHEQFF.

This sequence joins TRBV14 and TRBJ1-3; weak D call: TRBD1 (6 bases). The germline V gene encodes CDR1 SGHDN and CDR2 FVKESK. Trimming removed 2 bases at V and 1 base at J, with 6 bases between. The CDR3 covers 14 residues. DNA for the CDR3: TGTGCCAGCAGCCAAACAGGGTCTGGAAACACCATATATTTT. Translating gives CASSQTGSGNTIYF.

The gene calls are TRBV6-5 and TRBJ2-1, with TRBD2 matching over 7 bases. The V gene's germline CDR1 is MNHEY and CDR2 SVGAGI. The CDR3 runs to 14 residues. Trimming removed 7 bases from V and 5 bases from J; junction bases left unmatched: 8. CDR3 coding DNA: TGTGCCAGCATAAGGGCTAGCGGTAACAATGAGCAGTTCTTC. This codes for CASIRASGNNEQFF.

This rearrangement joins TRBV6-5 to TRBJ2-7; 10 bases fit TRBD2. Per the germline V gene, CDR1 is MNHEY and CDR2 is SVGAGI. The CDR3 has 14 amino acids. With 8 bases clipped from V and 6 bases from J, the junction kept 10 bases outside the gene matches. This CDR3 reads CASAQAGGVGEQYF. The CDR3 DNA reads TGTGCCAGCGCCCAAGCGGGAGGGGTCGGCGAGCAGTACTTC.

The chain joins TRBV14 to TRBJ1-1, with a weak D call TRBD1 (6 bases). The V and J ends lost 1 base and 4 bases respectively, with 16 bases between them. The CDR3 totals 16 residues. Germline lookup yields CDR1 SGHDN and CDR2 FVKESK. The CDR3 bases are TGTGCCAGCAGCCAAGCGCGCTGGGGGCGGGTCACTGAAGCTTTCTTT. This encodes CASSQARWGRVTEAFF.

The chain combines TRBV18 with TRBJ2-2, with D maybe TRBD2 (6 bases). Trimming shortened V by 4 bases and J by 3 bases, and 9 bases separated the two germline ends. The CDR3 totals 14 residues. CDR1 is KGHSH and CDR2 is LQKENI in the germline V gene. The CDR3 nucleotides read TGTGCCAGCTCACGGGGGGATCACACCGGGGAGCTGTTTTTT. This encodes CASSRGDHTGELFF.

The genes are TRBV18 and TRBJ2-1, with 15 bases fitting TRBD2. Germline V lookup: CDR1 KGHSH, CDR2 LQKENI. V was clipped by 2 bases and J by 6 bases; unmatched bases: 5. This CDR3 region has 17 residues. CDR3 protein: CASSPGLAGGRGNEQFF. DNA of the CDR3: TGTGCCAGCTCACCAGGACTAGCGGGAGGGCGGGGCAATGAGCAGTTCTTC.

In its sample, this clone was seen a few times. The chain links TRBV6-5 to TRBJ1-2, with 7 bases fitting TRBD1. Germline CDR1 and CDR2: MNHEY and SVGAGI. J was trimmed by 8 bases and V by 2 bases; bases with no gene match: 11. This CDR3 region has 15 residues. In DNA, the CDR3 is TGTGCCAGCAGTTACCTACAAGACAGGGAAGAGGGCTACACCTTC. Translated: CASSYLQDREEGYTF.

The V call is TRBV7-8, the J call TRBJ2-7; D gene ambiguous. CDR3 length: 13 amino acids. The germline CDR1 and CDR2 sequences are SGHVS and FQNEAQ. The germline V and J ends were trimmed by 0 bases and 3 bases, with 6 bases remaining between them. CDR3 nucleotide sequence: TGTGCCAGCAGCTTAGCGCCAGGCTACGAGCAGTACTTC. Its protein product is CASSLAPGYEQYF.

The chain has TRBV27 and TRBJ2-3; unclear D gene. Between the trimmed V and J ends, which lost 7 bases and 1 base, there was a span of 9 bases. Germline-derived CDR1 and CDR2 are MNHEY and SMNVEV (reference sequence). The length of the CDR3 is 13 residues. The CDR3 bases are TGTGCCAGCAAAGTACGGGGCACAGATACGCAGTATTTT. Its protein is CASKVRGTDTQYF.

The V gene is TRBV7-3, the J gene TRBJ1-2; D might be TRBD1 (5 bases). Trimming removed 5 bases at V and 5 bases at J, with 15 bases between. The CDR3 has 14 residues. In germline, CDR1 is SGHTA, CDR2 FQGTGA. This chain's CDR3 is CASSPWEGMYGYTF. Here the CDR3 DNA reads TGTGCCAGCAGCCCCTGGGAGGGGATGTATGGCTACACCTTC.

This rearrangement joins TRBV3-1 (or the pseudogene TRBV3-2) to TRBJ1-6, with D perhaps matching TRBD1 (6 bases). Germline V gene lookup returns CDR1 LGHDT and CDR2 YNNKEL (reference sequence). Deletions cut 3 bases from V and 3 bases from J, with 15 bases between. This CDR3 comprises 17 residues. The CDR3 DNA sequence: TGTGCCAGCAGCCAGGAACAGGGCGCCGACTATAATTCACCCCTCCACTTT. This gives the protein CASSQEQGADYNSPLHF.

This clone was observed a handful of times. The DNA of the CDR3 is TGTGCCAGCAGTCCATACCCTCGACAGGGCCCCTACGAGCAGTACTTC. It encodes CASSPYPRQGPYEQYF. V gene TRBV27 combines with J gene TRBJ2-7; 7 bases are shared with TRBD1. Germline values: CDR1 MNHEY, CDR2 SMNVEV (reference sequence). V gave up 5 bases and J gave up 2 bases; unmatched junction bases: 12. There are 16 residues in the CDR3.

This clone was counted a single time. The V gene is TRBV19, the J gene TRBJ1-5, with unresolved D. V dropped 5 bases and J dropped 6 bases, with 17 bases sitting between them. Germline values: CDR1 LNHDA, CDR2 SQIVND (reference sequence). The CDR3 is made up of 15 amino acids. The CDR3 loop reads CASSSRDITSQPQHF. The DNA for the CDR3 is TGTGCCAGTAGTTCCCGCGACATAACTAGTCAGCCCCAGCATTTT.

This clone appeared a few times. The genes are TRBV19 and TRBJ1-5, with a tentative D call TRBD1 (5 bases). There are 13 residues in the CDR3. The germline V gene has CDR1 LNHDA and CDR2 SQIVND (reference sequence). Trimming removed 3 bases from V and 7 bases from J, with 10 bases in between. CDR3 DNA sequence: TGTGCCAGTAGTATCAGGGCGGGACAGCCCCAGCATTTT. Amino acids: CASSIRAGQPQHF.

The rearrangement uses TRBV11-2 and TRBJ1-4; D is perhaps TRBD1 (5 bases). This CDR3 has 15 amino acids. Between the trimmed V and J ends, which lost 4 bases and 4 bases, there was a span of 13 bases. Germline V gene lookup returns CDR1 SGHAT and CDR2 FQNNGV. Here the CDR3 reads CASSSLGLDNEKLFF. CDR3 DNA: TGTGCCAGCAGCTCCCTGGGGCTTGATAATGAAAAACTGTTTTTT.

The rearrangement uses TRBV5-5 and TRBJ1-4, with TRBD1 as a possible D gene (5 bases). With 4 bases removed from V and 2 bases from J, the gap between germline ends came to 9 bases. CDR1 is SGHKS, CDR2 YYEKEE, per germline (reference sequence). The CDR3 is 14 residues long. CDR3 residues: CASSAGGTNEKLFF. DNA for the CDR3: TGTGCCAGCAGCGCGGGGGGGACTAATGAAAAACTGTTTTTT.

The J gene is TRBJ2-7, the V gene TRBV6-5; TRBD2 aligns across 10 bases. The length of the CDR3 is 14 residues. Germline-derived CDR1 and CDR2 are MNHEY and SVGAGI. After removal of 6 bases from V and 6 bases from J, the junction contained 8 bases not matched to a gene. CDR3 sequence (DNA): TGTGCCAGCAGAGGACTAGCGGCCTCTCGCGAGCAGTACTTC. Its translation: CASRGLAASREQYF.

This clone was observed a handful of times. This sequence joins TRBV4-1 and TRBJ2-3, with D possibly matching TRBD2 (5 bases). The germline V and J ends were trimmed by 4 bases and 2 bases, with 16 bases remaining between them. The germline gives CDR1 MGHRA, CDR2 YSYEKL. The CDR3 consists of 16 residues. The CDR3 reads CASSPRGRSVTDTQYF. CDR3 coding DNA: TGCGCCAGCAGCCCTCGGGGTCGTTCTGTCACAGATACGCAGTATTTT.

This clone was picked up one time. The chain combines TRBV5-1 with TRBJ1-2, with D possibly being TRBD1 (6 bases). Trimming took off 0 bases at V and 4 bases at J, with 10 bases between the two ends. The CDR3 contains 14 residues. The V gene's germline CDR1 is SGHRS and CDR2 YFSETQ. The CDR3 DNA follows: TGCGCCAGCAGCTTGGGACAGGCAATCTATGGCTACACCTTC. Encoded protein: CASSLGQAIYGYTF.

The chain carries TRBV28 and TRBJ2-6; 10 bases are a match to TRBD2. This CDR3 is 16 amino acids long. CDR1 and CDR2 (germline): MDHEN, SYDVKM. Trimming took 10 bases from V and 4 from J; bases not matched to a gene: 10. CDR3 in DNA: TGTGCCATCGCGGGACTAGCGACTCCCGGGGCCAACGTCCTGACTTTC. It translates to CAIAGLATPGANVLTF.

This clone was seen only a few times. The V gene is TRBV30, the J gene TRBJ1-5, with 8 bases fitting TRBD1. Germline V CDR1 and CDR2: GTSNPN, SVGIG (reference sequence). The CDR3 runs 16 residues. Losses at the gene ends were 1 base for V and 3 bases for J; bases not matched to a gene: 8. In nucleotides, the CDR3 is TGTGCCTGGAGTGCACAGGGGGTACTTGACAATCAGCCCCAGCATTTT. Protein sequence: CAWSAQGVLDNQPQHF.

The chain combines TRBV24-1 with TRBJ1-1; no clear D gene. Germline V gene sequence: CDR1 KGHDR, CDR2 SFDVKD. Trimming took 9 bases from V and 1 from J, leaving 26 bases between them. The CDR3 loop spans 18 amino acids. CDR3 protein: CATPPRGQSSWGNTEAFF. CDR3 DNA sequence: TGTGCCACCCCCCCCCGAGGGCAATCTAGTTGGGGGAACACTGAAGCTTTCTTT.

J is TRBJ2-1 and V is TRBV29-1; D possibly corresponds to TRBD2 (7 bases). Per germline, CDR1 SQVTM and CDR2 ANQGSEA. The CDR3 has 14 residues. V was trimmed by 7 bases and J by 10 bases, leaving 23 bases between them. This chain's CDR3 is CSALGGQGKGEQFF. The CDR3 bases are TGCAGCGCCCTGGGGGGGCAGGGGAAAGGCGAGCAGTTCTTC.

The chain employs TRBV11-3 and TRBJ1-3; 8 bases are a match to TRBD1. The CDR3 totals 15 residues. Unmatched junction bases numbered 5, after V lost 4 bases and J lost 3 bases. CDR1 and CDR2 from the germline V gene are SGHNT and YENEEA. The CDR3 protein is CASSYRGSDGNTIYF. The CDR3 DNA follows: TGTGCCAGCAGCTACAGGGGGTCGGATGGAAACACCATATATTTT.

The chain combines TRBV27 with TRBJ1-2; D is uncertain. The ends were cut back, 7 bases at V and 4 bases at J, with 13 bases in the middle. The CDR3 covers 13 residues. Germline V gene data show CDR1 as MNHEY and CDR2 as SMNVEV (reference sequence). The CDR3 loop is CASKTHGSYGYTF. CDR3 DNA: TGTGCCAGCAAAACACACGGGAGCTATGGCTACACCTTC.